This is a list of T cell receptor beta chains from one sample in a study of OX40 agonist ivuxolimab in advanced cancers. TCRdb keeps only in-frame clones here, not all; method: immunoSEQ multiplex PCR. The top ten clones hold around 64% of a sample with approximately 15,000 clones, 85% to 90% of them seen once. This specimen was CD4+ or CD8+ T cells sorted from blood, taken in a trial of the OX40 agonist ivuxolimab. Receptor source: an adult with an advanced solid tumor such as melanoma, head and neck, liver or kidney cancer. The CDR3 runs from the conserved cysteine through the conserved F or W. D genes are given only for firm matches. Clone size, where shown, is once, few, many, or a class for clones that have expanded.

j_gene: TRBJ1-1
abundance: .
v_gene: TRBV13
d_gene: .
CDR3aa: CASSLATPTEAFF
CDR3nt: TGTGCCAGCAGCTTAGCCACTCCTACTGAAGCTTTCTTT

j_gene: TRBJ1-3
abundance: medium-sized
v_gene: TRBV9
d_gene: .
CDR3aa: CASSVDVGTGNTIYF
CDR3nt: TGTGCCAGCAGCGTAGATGTTGGGACTGGAAACACCATATATTTT

j_gene: TRBJ2-7
abundance: once
v_gene: TRBV4-1
d_gene: .
CDR3aa: CASGGGGSYEQYF
CDR3nt: TGCGCCAGTGGAGGAGGGGGCTCCTACGAGCAGTACTTC

j_gene: TRBJ1-5
abundance: .
v_gene: TRBV2
d_gene: .
CDR3aa: CASSEGTAYSNQPQHF
CDR3nt: TGTGCCAGCAGTGAAGGGACCGCGTATAGCAATCAGCCCCAGCATTTT

j_gene: TRBJ2-2
abundance: .
v_gene: TRBV15
d_gene: .
CDR3aa: CATSSPLGVDTGELFF
CDR3nt: TGTGCCACCAGCAGTCCCTTGGGGGTGGACACCGGGGAGCTGTTTTTT

j_gene: TRBJ2-5
abundance: .
v_gene: TRBV5-6
d_gene: .
CDR3aa: CASSPDGEQETQYF
CDR3nt: TGTGCCAGCAGCCCAGACGGGGAACAAGAGACCCAGTACTTC

j_gene: TRBJ2-3
abundance: .
v_gene: TRBV19
d_gene: .
CDR3aa: CASSRTFLDTQYF
CDR3nt: TGTGCCAGTAGTAGGACCTTTTTGGATACGCAGTATTTT

j_gene: TRBJ2-1
abundance: .
v_gene: TRBV4-2
d_gene: .
CDR3aa: CASSREFIESSYNEQFF
CDR3nt: TGTGCCAGCAGCCGAGAATTTATCGAGAGCTCCTACAATGAGCAGTTCTTC

j_gene: TRBJ2-1
abundance: once
v_gene: TRBV25-1
d_gene: .
CDR3aa: CASSKRRGEQFF
CDR3nt: TGTGCCAGCAGTAAACGCAGGGGCGAGCAGTTCTTC

j_gene: TRBJ1-4
abundance: .
v_gene: TRBV11-2
d_gene: TRBD1
CDR3aa: CASSSGGVTNEKLFF
CDR3nt: TGTGCCAGCAGCTCAGGGGGAGTGACTAATGAAAAACTGTTTTTT

j_gene: TRBJ1-2
abundance: once
v_gene: TRBV5-6
d_gene: TRBD1
CDR3aa: CASSFGDRKGYTF
CDR3nt: TGTGCCAGCAGCTTTGGGGACAGGAAAGGCTACACCTTC

j_gene: TRBJ2-2
abundance: .
v_gene: TRBV9
d_gene: TRBD2
CDR3aa: CASSPRLAGATGELFF
CDR3nt: TGTGCCAGCAGCCCCCGACTAGCGGGAGCCACCGGGGAGCTGTTTTTT

j_gene: TRBJ2-7
abundance: .
v_gene: TRBV5-1
d_gene: .
CDR3aa: CASRGVSTVDEQYF
CDR3nt: TGCGCCAGCAGGGGGGTGTCGACCGTCGACGAGCAGTACTTC

j_gene: TRBJ1-1
abundance: .
v_gene: TRBV29-1
d_gene: .
CDR3aa: CSVESLGAFF
CDR3nt: TGCAGCGTTGAATCGCTTGGAGCTTTCTTT

j_gene: TRBJ1-1
abundance: .
v_gene: TRBV29-1
d_gene: TRBD1
CDR3aa: CSVDGTGMNTEAFF
CDR3nt: TGCAGCGTTGACGGGACAGGGATGAACACTGAAGCTTTCTTT

j_gene: TRBJ2-7
abundance: .
v_gene: TRBV7-9
d_gene: .
CDR3aa: CASSSPSSSPYEQYF
CDR3nt: TGTGCCAGCAGCTCCCCTTCATCTAGTCCCTACGAGCAGTACTTC

j_gene: TRBJ2-3
abundance: .
v_gene: TRBV9
d_gene: .
CDR3aa: CASSPGGRGLGTDTQYF
CDR3nt: TGTGCCAGCAGCCCCGGAGGTAGGGGGTTAGGCACAGATACGCAGTATTTT

j_gene: TRBJ1-6
abundance: few
v_gene: TRBV6-5
d_gene: .
CDR3aa: CASSYVFIPNSPLHF
CDR3nt: TGTGCCAGCAGTTATGTGTTTATCCCTAATTCACCCCTCCACTTT

j_gene: TRBJ2-3
abundance: .
v_gene: TRBV5-6
d_gene: TRBD2
CDR3aa: CASSLEVAGTDTQYF
CDR3nt: TGTGCCAGCAGCTTGGAGGTAGCGGGAACAGATACGCAGTATTTT

j_gene: TRBJ1-1
abundance: .
v_gene: TRBV7-9
d_gene: TRBD1
CDR3aa: CASSSRDRFAEAFF
CDR3nt: TGTGCCAGCAGCTCCCGGGACAGGTTTGCCGAAGCTTTCTTT

j_gene: TRBJ2-7
abundance: .
v_gene: TRBV5-5
d_gene: TRBD2
CDR3aa: CASSFPEGTSGNYEQYF
CDR3nt: TGTGCCAGCAGCTTTCCCGAAGGGACTAGCGGGAACTACGAGCAGTACTTC

j_gene: TRBJ2-7
abundance: once
v_gene: TRBV5-6
d_gene: TRBD2
CDR3aa: CASSNRDYRTYEQYF
CDR3nt: TGTGCCAGCAGCAACCGGGACTACCGTACCTACGAGCAGTACTTC

j_gene: TRBJ2-5
abundance: .
v_gene: TRBV19
d_gene: TRBD1
CDR3aa: CASSIDLGQGETQYF
CDR3nt: TGTGCCAGTAGTATAGATCTGGGACAGGGAGAGACCCAGTACTTC

j_gene: TRBJ1-2
abundance: .
v_gene: TRBV4-1
d_gene: TRBD1
CDR3aa: CASSQGGTGGGYGYTF
CDR3nt: TGCGCCAGCAGCCAAGGAGGAACAGGGGGAGGCTATGGCTACACCTTC

j_gene: TRBJ2-7
abundance: .
v_gene: TRBV28
d_gene: TRBD1
CDR3aa: CASSRVRDRAYEQYF
CDR3nt: TGTGCCAGCAGCAGAGTCCGGGACAGGGCATACGAGCAGTACTTC

j_gene: TRBJ1-1
abundance: .
v_gene: TRBV4-1
d_gene: .
CDR3aa: CASSQEGHNTEAFF
CDR3nt: TGCGCCAGCAGCCAAGAGGGACATAACACTGAAGCTTTCTTT

j_gene: TRBJ2-7
abundance: .
v_gene: TRBV6-4
d_gene: TRBD1
CDR3aa: CASSFAGTAHEQYF
CDR3nt: TGTGCCAGCAGTTTCGCCGGGACAGCCCACGAGCAGTACTTC

j_gene: TRBJ2-3
abundance: .
v_gene: TRBV27
d_gene: .
CDR3aa: CASSRRLWGRFGNTQYF
CDR3nt: TGTGCCAGCAGTCGACGACTGTGGGGCCGCTTTGGGAATACGCAGTATTTT

j_gene: TRBJ2-5
abundance: .
v_gene: TRBV5-6
d_gene: TRBD2
CDR3aa: CASSPSGGLEETQYF
CDR3nt: TGTGCCAGCAGCCCTAGCGGGGGGTTGGAAGAGACCCAGTACTTC

j_gene: TRBJ2-3
abundance: .
v_gene: TRBV2
d_gene: .
CDR3aa: CASRDHTDTQYF
CDR3nt: TGTGCCAGCCGGGACCACACAGATACGCAGTATTTT

j_gene: TRBJ2-7
abundance: .
v_gene: TRBV5-4
d_gene: .
CDR3aa: CASSGGVHEQYF
CDR3nt: TGTGCCAGCAGCGGGGGTGTCCACGAGCAGTACTTC

j_gene: TRBJ2-6
abundance: .
v_gene: TRBV29-1
d_gene: TRBD1
CDR3aa: CSVETGQWRSGANVLTF
CDR3nt: TGCAGCGTTGAAACGGGACAGTGGAGGTCTGGGGCCAACGTCCTGACTTTC

j_gene: TRBJ2-1
abundance: .
v_gene: TRBV6-6
d_gene: TRBD2
CDR3aa: CASSLTSGRYHEQFF
CDR3nt: TGTGCCAGCAGCCTGACTAGCGGGAGGTATCATGAGCAGTTCTTC

j_gene: TRBJ2-7
abundance: .
v_gene: TRBV27
d_gene: .
CDR3aa: CASSLYSGPYYEQYF
CDR3nt: TGTGCCAGCAGTCTCTACTCGGGACCCTACTACGAGCAGTACTTC

j_gene: TRBJ2-1
abundance: .
v_gene: TRBV5-1
d_gene: .
CDR3aa: CASSLREPSYNEQFF
CDR3nt: TGCGCCAGCAGCTTAAGGGAGCCCTCCTACAATGAGCAGTTCTTC

j_gene: TRBJ1-1
abundance: few
v_gene: TRBV30
d_gene: .
CDR3aa: CAWSVGSGLTEAFF
CDR3nt: TGTGCCTGGAGTGTAGGGTCGGGTTTGACTGAAGCTTTCTTT

j_gene: TRBJ2-2
abundance: many
v_gene: TRBV10-2
d_gene: TRBD2
CDR3aa: CASRAGWAGELFF
CDR3nt: TGCGCCAGCAGAGCGGGATGGGCCGGGGAGCTGTTTTTT

j_gene: TRBJ2-5
abundance: .
v_gene: TRBV15
d_gene: .
CDR3aa: CATSRDRAGQETQYF
CDR3nt: TGTGCCACCAGCAGAGATCGAGCTGGGCAAGAGACCCAGTACTTC

j_gene: TRBJ2-1
abundance: .
v_gene: TRBV27
d_gene: .
CDR3aa: CAAGRVGNSYNEQFF
CDR3nt: TGTGCCGCTGGAAGGGTAGGGAACTCCTACAATGAGCAGTTCTTC

j_gene: TRBJ2-2
abundance: .
v_gene: TRBV7-6
d_gene: .
CDR3aa: CASSLTYTGELFF
CDR3nt: TGTGCCAGCAGCCTGACGTACACCGGGGAGCTGTTTTTT

j_gene: TRBJ2-3
abundance: .
v_gene: TRBV16
d_gene: .
CDR3aa: CASLGGTESTDTQYF
CDR3nt: TGTGCCAGTCTAGGCGGGACAGAAAGCACAGATACGCAGTATTTT

j_gene: TRBJ2-1
abundance: .
v_gene: TRBV27
d_gene: .
CDR3aa: CASSFGYNEQFF
CDR3nt: TGTGCCAGCAGTTTCGGCTACAATGAGCAGTTCTTC

j_gene: TRBJ1-2
abundance: once
v_gene: TRBV7-9
d_gene: TRBD1
CDR3aa: CASNTGGNYGYTF
CDR3nt: TGTGCCAGCAATACAGGGGGAAACTATGGCTACACCTTC

j_gene: TRBJ2-6
abundance: .
v_gene: TRBV13
d_gene: .
CDR3aa: CASSYLEVQSRANVLTF
CDR3nt: TGTGCCAGCAGTTATCTTGAAGTACAAAGTCGGGCCAACGTCCTGACTTTC

j_gene: TRBJ2-6
abundance: .
v_gene: TRBV6-5
d_gene: .
CDR3aa: CASSYGGGGANVLTF
CDR3nt: TGTGCCAGCAGTTACGGGGGCGGTGGGGCCAACGTCCTGACTTTC

j_gene: TRBJ2-3
abundance: .
v_gene: TRBV6-5
d_gene: TRBD1
CDR3aa: CASSATGPWDTQYF
CDR3nt: TGTGCCAGCAGCGCGACAGGGCCCTGGGATACGCAGTATTTT

j_gene: TRBJ1-2
abundance: few
v_gene: TRBV10-3
d_gene: TRBD1
CDR3aa: CAISGTGTFYGYTF
CDR3nt: TGTGCCATCAGTGGGACAGGCACCTTCTATGGCTACACCTTC

j_gene: TRBJ1-4
abundance: .
v_gene: TRBV6-5
d_gene: .
CDR3aa: CASSYSGGKGEKLFF
CDR3nt: TGTGCCAGCAGTTACTCCGGGGGCAAGGGTGAAAAACTGTTTTTT

j_gene: TRBJ1-2
abundance: .
v_gene: TRBV6-5
d_gene: TRBD1
CDR3aa: CASSSSWTGDNYGYTF
CDR3nt: TGTGCCAGCAGTTCTAGCTGGACAGGGGATAACTATGGCTACACCTTC

j_gene: TRBJ2-7
abundance: .
v_gene: TRBV4-3
d_gene: TRBD1
CDR3aa: CASSQDRTGEDEQYF
CDR3nt: TGCGCCAGCAGCCAAGATAGGACAGGGGAAGACGAGCAGTACTTC